The 28 T cell receptor beta chains reported below all come from one sample, sequenced in a study of T cell responses to AZD1222 COVID-19 vaccine. Profiled with immunoSEQ multiplex PCR; TCRdb holds only in-frame clones, not every one. The table lists 40,000 to 50,000 clones, over 80% of them singletons. This sample comprised peripheral blood, obtained 28 days after the second AZD1222 dose. These receptors all stem from an adult who received the AZD1222 COVID-19 vaccine.

This chain links TRBV9 with TRBJ1-3, with unresolved D. This CDR3 contains 14 residues. Germline V gene data show CDR1 as SGDLS and CDR2 as YYNGEE. Trimming shortened V by 4 bases and J by 0 bases, and 8 bases separated the two germline ends. The CDR3 nucleotides are TGTGCCAGCAGCCAGACGGACTCTGGAAACACCATATATTTT. Amino acids: CASSQTDSGNTIYF.

The gene calls are TRBV6-5 and TRBJ1-1; unclear D gene. The germline V gene has CDR1 MNHEY and CDR2 SVGAGI. Trimming cost V 5 bases and J 8 bases, with 18 bases left between them. The CDR3 consists of 14 residues. The CDR3 loop is CASSPPREPPEAFF. CDR3 bases: TGTGCCAGCAGTCCCCCCCGGGAGCCTCCGGAAGCTTTCTTT.

The chain is built from TRBV9 and TRBJ1-1; 7 nucleotides agree with TRBD1. The CDR3 consists of 14 residues. Unmatched junction bases numbered 3, after V lost 0 bases and J lost 4 bases. CDR1 SGDLS and CDR2 YYNGEE come from the germline V gene. The CDR3 is CASSVARGGTEAFF. For the CDR3, the DNA is TGTGCCAGCAGCGTAGCCAGGGGGGGCACTGAAGCTTTCTTT.

The chain has TRBV2 and TRBJ2-1; 7 positions match TRBD1. V lost 1 base, J lost 10 bases, and 10 bases stayed unmatched. CDR1 and CDR2 (germline): SNHLY, FYNNEI. This CDR3 has 15 amino acids. CDR3 protein: CASSEDRGLGSEQFF. Written as DNA, the CDR3 is TGTGCCAGCAGTGAAGACAGGGGATTAGGGAGCGAGCAGTTCTTC. Using reference TRBV2 and TRBJ2-1 for the parts outside the CDR3, the full variable domain is EPEVTQTPSHQVTQMGQEVILRCVPISNHLYFYWYRQILGQKVEFLVSFYNNEISEKSEIFDDQFSVERPDGSNFTLKIRSTKLEDSAMYFCASSEDRGLGSEQFFGPGTRLTVL.

This chain uses TRBV7-3 with TRBJ2-7; 9 bases match TRBD2. The CDR3 loop spans 15 amino acids. Losses at the gene ends were 5 bases for V and 0 bases for J; bases not matched to a gene: 5. Per germline, CDR1 SGHTA and CDR2 FQGTGA. Here the CDR3 reads CASSPIAGDSYEQYF. CDR3 nucleotides: TGTGCCAGCAGCCCAATAGCGGGGGACTCCTACGAGCAGTACTTC.

This clone was found once. The chain carries TRBV5-4 and TRBJ1-2, with a tentative D call TRBD1 (6 bases). This CDR3 spans 13 amino acids. Deletions cut 0 bases from V and 7 bases from J, with 10 bases between. The germline gives CDR1 SGHNT, CDR2 YYREEE (reference sequence). In nucleotides, the CDR3 is TGTGCCAGCAGCTTGGAACAGGGAATTGGCTACACCTTC. Translation gives CASSLEQGIGYTF.

V is TRBV5-6 and J is TRBJ1-5; D is undetermined. Germline V gives CDR1 SGHDT, CDR2 YYEEEE. The CDR3 extends over 14 amino acids. V was trimmed by 3 bases and J by 8 bases, leaving 15 bases between them. The CDR3 region has the DNA TGTGCCAGCAGCTCCTACGACCGCTCAAAGCCCCAGCATTTT. It codes for CASSSYDRSKPQHF. The whole variable domain, filled in from reference TRBV5-6 and TRBJ1-5, reads DAGVTQSPTHLIKTRGQQVTLRCSPKSGHDTVSWYQQALGQGPQFIFQYYEEEERQRGNFPDRFSGHQFPNYSSELNVNALLLGDSALYLCASSSYDRSKPQHFGDGTRLSIL.

The chain employs TRBV9 and TRBJ1-1; no clear D gene. This CDR3 has 14 amino acids. Per the germline V gene, CDR1 is SGDLS and CDR2 is YYNGEE. V was clipped by 4 bases and J by 1 base, with 11 bases between them. The CDR3 coding sequence is TGTGCCAGCAGCCCCTTCGAGCGGAACACTGAAGCTTTCTTT. This codes for CASSPFERNTEAFF. The full variable domain, its missing parts supplied by reference TRBV9 and TRBJ1-1, is DSGVTQTPKHLITATGQRVTLRCSPRSGDLSVYWYQQSLDQGLQFLIQYYNGEERAKGNILERFSAQQFPDLHSELNLSSLELGDSALYFCASSPFERNTEAFFGQGTRLTVV.

The chain carries TRBV20-1 and TRBJ2-2; a weak D match, TRBD1 (5 bases). CDR1 is DFQATT and CDR2 is SNEGSKA in the germline V gene (reference sequence). The CDR3 is made up of 16 amino acids. The V gene lost 3 bases and the J gene lost 0 bases, with 14 bases spanning the gap. The CDR3 sequence is CSASARWGSNTGELFF. The CDR3 DNA is TGCAGTGCTAGTGCGCGTTGGGGCTCGAACACCGGGGAGCTGTTTTTT.

The rearrangement uses TRBV6-6 and TRBJ1-5; 7 positions match TRBD1. This CDR3 is 14 amino acids long. The trim removed 5 bases at V and 3 bases at J, leaving 4 bases unmatched. Germline CDR1 is MNHNY and CDR2 is SVGAGI (reference sequence). The CDR3 coding sequence is TGTGCCAGCAGTCTCGGGACAGCCAATCAGCCCCAGCATTTT. Amino acid sequence: CASSLGTANQPQHF.

The chain has TRBV10-2 and TRBJ2-3, with 8 bases matching TRBD2. Trimming took 4 bases from V and 0 from J; bases not matched to a gene: 6. Germline lookup yields CDR1 WSHSY and CDR2 SAAADI. The CDR3 length is 16 residues. CDR3: CASSVRGGTSTDTQYF. For the CDR3, the DNA is TGCGCCAGCAGTGTCCGGGGGGGAACTAGCACAGATACGCAGTATTTT.

This clone was seen only a few times. The chain uses TRBV7-2 and TRBJ1-6, with no clear D. The germline V gene encodes CDR1 SGHTA and CDR2 FQGNSA. CDR3 length: 17 amino acids. V lost 0 bases, J lost 8 bases, and 17 bases lay in between. The DNA for the CDR3 is TGTGCCAGCAGCTTAGCGCTGGGCCGGGTAGGATATTCACCCCTCCACTTT. Amino acids: CASSLALGRVGYSPLHF.

The V gene is TRBV28, the J gene TRBJ1-5; TRBD1 might be the D (5 bases). This CDR3 comprises 14 residues. V lost 5 bases and J lost 3, with 11 bases in between. Per germline, CDR1 MDHEN and CDR2 SYDVKM. The CDR3 DNA sequence: TGTGCCAGCAGTGGCGGGGGGAACAATCAGCCCCAGCATTTT. It specifies CASSGGGNNQPQHF.

The gene calls are TRBV15 and TRBJ2-7, with a possible D match to TRBD1 (5 bases). The V gene lost 8 bases and the J gene lost 4 bases, with 15 bases spanning the gap. Germline V gene data show CDR1 as LNHNV and CDR2 as YYDKDF (reference sequence). This CDR3 has 13 amino acids. Here the CDR3 reads CATGSGRVYEQYF. The DNA for the CDR3 is TGTGCCACCGGGTCAGGGCGTGTGTACGAGCAGTACTTC. Full variable domain (remainder filled in from reference TRBV15 and TRBJ2-7): DAMVIQNPRYQVTQFGKPVTLSCSQTLNHNVMYWYQQKSSQAPKLLFHYYDKDFNNEADTPDNFQSRRPNTSFCFLDIRSPGLGDTAMYLCATGSGRVYEQYFGPGTRLTVT.

CDR3: CASSQEGGSTDTQYF. The CDR3 DNA follows: TGCGCCAGCAGCCAAGAGGGGGGCAGCACAGATACGCAGTATTTT. The V and J genes are TRBV4-1 and TRBJ2-3; D might be TRBD1 or TRBD2, each matching 6 bases. Germline CDR1 reads MGHRA; CDR2 reads YSYEKL. V was trimmed by 0 bases and J by 0 bases, leaving 7 bases between them. The CDR3 covers 15 residues.

The J gene is TRBJ1-2, the V gene TRBV9; 8 bases fit TRBD1. Germline CDR1 and CDR2: SGDLS and YYNGEE. The V gene end was trimmed by 0 bases and the J gene end by 0 bases; junction bases not matched to a gene: 1. CDR3 length: 15 amino acids. CDR3 sequence reads: CASSVGTGPNYGYTF. In DNA, the CDR3 is TGTGCCAGCAGCGTAGGGACAGGGCCTAACTATGGCTACACCTTC.

The chain combines TRBV7-9 with TRBJ1-1, with a weak D call TRBD1 (5 bases). Trimming left V 11 bases short and J 6 bases short, with 13 bases between. The germline V gene has CDR1 SEHNR and CDR2 FQNEAQ (reference sequence). CDR3 length: 11 residues. The CDR3 region has the DNA TGTGCCGGGGGAAGGGGCGCTGAAGCTTTCTTT. It codes for CAGGRGAEAFF.

This chain joins TRBV10-2 and TRBJ1-5; D is uncertain. There are 13 residues in the CDR3. Deletions cut 2 bases from V and 4 bases from J, with 6 bases between. The germline V gene encodes CDR1 WSHSY and CDR2 SAAADI. The CDR3 spells CASSEGRNQPQHF. As DNA, the CDR3 is TGCGCCAGCAGTGAGGGACGAAATCAGCCCCAGCATTTT.

This clone was picked up one time. The chain recombines TRBV5-4 with TRBJ2-1, with 7 nucleotides matching TRBD2. J gave up 0 bases and V 0 bases, and 6 bases lay outside the gene matches. Germline values: CDR1 SGHNT, CDR2 YYREEE (reference sequence). This CDR3 is built from 17 residues. The CDR3 loop is CASSLGGGRSSYNEQFF. The CDR3, as DNA: TGTGCCAGCAGCTTGGGGGGGGGAAGATCCTCCTACAATGAGCAGTTCTTC.

This chain connects TRBV5-1 to TRBJ2-1; a weak D match, TRBD2 (7 bases). The CDR3 extends over 18 amino acids. From germline, CDR1 is SGHRS and CDR2 YFSETQ. Trimming took 0 bases from V and 2 from J, leaving 18 bases between them. Written as DNA, the CDR3 is TGCGCCAGCAGCTTGGAGGTGATAGGCGGGGGCCCCTACAATGAGCAGTTCTTC. It translates to CASSLEVIGGGPYNEQFF.

The chain uses TRBV11-2 and TRBJ2-5; D gene uncertain. CDR1 is SGHAT and CDR2 is FQNNGV in the germline V gene. CDR3 length equals 14 residues. The V and J ends lost 4 bases and 5 bases respectively, with 14 bases between them. CDR3 in DNA: TGTGCCAGCAGCTATTGGTCCCTCGGGGAGACCCAGTACTTC. Its protein product is CASSYWSLGETQYF.

This clone was seen only a few times. The chain uses TRBV19 and TRBJ1-4, with 9 bases lining up with TRBD1. V lost 9 bases to trimming and J lost 4 bases; unmatched junction nucleotides: 6. The CDR3 has 14 amino acids. CDR1 and CDR2 (germline): LNHDA, SQIVND (reference sequence). Written as DNA, the CDR3 is TGTGCCAGCCGACAGGGGGGAAATAATGAAAAACTGTTTTTT. Translated, it gives CASRQGGNNEKLFF.

The gene calls are TRBV14 and TRBJ1-2; D not certain. The CDR3 has 13 amino acids. Germline CDR1 reads SGHDN; CDR2 reads FVKESK. V gave up 6 bases and J gave up 3 bases, with 11 bases separating them. CDR3 sequence: CASSPGQHYGYTF. CDR3 DNA sequence: TGTGCCAGCAGTCCCGGGCAGCACTATGGCTACACCTTC.

Comments on this clone: Its ends do not fully match the called genes, so a read error is possible. The genes are TRBV28 and TRBJ1-6; a weak D match, TRBD1 (5 bases). Germline V CDR1 and CDR2: MDHEN, SYDVKM. The CDR3 is 18 residues long. CDR3 bases: TGTGCCGGCAGTTTAACGGACCCGGCGGGGGTTAATAATTCACCCCTCCACTTT. Its protein is CAGSLTDPAGVNNSPLHF.

The chain carries TRBV29-1 and TRBJ1-1; 8 nucleotides agree with TRBD1. The CDR3 is made up of 15 amino acids. Trimming removed 3 bases from V and 8 bases from J; junction bases left unmatched: 14. In germline, CDR1 is SQVTM, CDR2 ANQGSEA. CDR3 bases: TGCAGCGTTGAGGGATCGGACAGGGAATCAGGAGAAGCTTTCTTT. It yields the protein CSVEGSDRESGEAFF.

In its sample, this clone was seen a few times. This chain uses TRBV12-3 or TRBV12-4 with TRBJ1-2; D is undetermined. V was shortened by 6 bases and J by 8 bases, with 13 bases between the two germline ends. The CDR3 loop spans 12 amino acids. The CDR3 is CASSSERKGYTF. Written as DNA, the CDR3 is TGTGCCAGCAGCTCTGAGCGGAAAGGCTACACCTTC.

The chain employs TRBV27 and TRBJ2-7; D ambiguous. Trimming removed 5 bases at V and 3 bases at J, with 5 bases between. From germline, CDR1 is MNHEY and CDR2 SMNVEV (reference sequence). The CDR3 contains 11 residues. The CDR3 sequence: CASSGDYEQYF. The CDR3 nucleotides are TGTGCCAGCAGTGGCGACTACGAGCAGTACTTC.

The count of this clone is one. The rearrangement links TRBV28 to TRBJ2-5; D may be TRBD2 (6 bases). V was cut by 5 bases and J by 7 bases, with 20 bases left in between. Germline V lookup: CDR1 MDHEN, CDR2 SYDVKM. The CDR3 spans 15 residues. The chain's CDR3 is CASSPGTVGAGTQYF. Written as DNA, the CDR3 is TGTGCCAGCAGTCCAGGGACTGTAGGGGCTGGGACCCAGTACTTC. The full variable domain, in which reference TRBV28 and TRBJ2-5 provide the parts outside the CDR3, is DVKVTQSSRYLVKRTGEKVFLECVQDMDHENMFWYRQDPGLGLRLIYFSYDVKMKEKGDIPEGYSVSREKKERFSLILESASTNQTSMYLCASSPGTVGAGTQYFGPGTRLLVL.